Below, 29 T cell receptor beta chains from the same sample are listed, as sequenced in a study of T cells in Graves' hyperthyroidism and ophthalmopathy. TCR beta CDR3 region amplification was performed from RNA transcripts. Researchers ran a first-round RT-PCR on the TCR CDR3 using the HTBI primer set. TCRdb called the multiplex PCR reads again in MiXCR, with one record for every CDR3 protein. This table holds hundreds of thousands of distinct CDR3 sequences, approximately 15% found once. Specimen: blood. All receptors derive from a woman in her twenties or thirties with Graves' hyperthyroidism.

This clonotype has a handful of counts. The chain combines TRBV10-3 with TRBJ2-7; 10 bases align to TRBD2. With V trimmed by 8 bases and J by 0 bases, 10 bases remained unmatched. This CDR3 is built from 16 residues. CDR1 and CDR2 (germline): ENHRY, SYGVKD. The CDR3 DNA reads as TGTGCCATCCAAATGGCCCCTAGCGGGAGCTCCTACGAGCAGTACTTC. Protein product: CAIQMAPSGSSYEQYF.

This clonotype was found many times. The V and J genes are TRBV7-8 and TRBJ2-1; D not certain. The CDR3 has 16 amino acids. With 5 bases removed from V and 6 bases from J, the gap between germline ends came to 20 bases. Per the germline V gene, CDR1 is SGHVS and CDR2 is FQNEAQ. CDR3 in amino acids: CASSILSYRSPNEQFF. CDR3 nucleotide sequence: TGTGCCAGCAGCATACTAAGTTACAGAAGCCCCAATGAGCAGTTCTTC.

This clonotype occurred many times. The CDR3 DNA reads as TGTGCCAGCAGTTTCTTAGCAGACGGTACAGATACGCAGTATTTT. Amino acids: CASSFLADGTDTQYF. This chain connects TRBV28 to TRBJ2-3, with D unresolved. The CDR3 has 15 residues. CDR1 and CDR2 from the germline V gene are MDHEN and SYDVKM. Deletions cut 3 bases from V and 3 bases from J, with 13 bases between. The whole variable domain, filled in from reference TRBV28 and TRBJ2-3, reads DVKVTQSSRYLVKRTGEKVFLECVQDMDHENMFWYRQDPGLGLRLIYFSYDVKMKEKGDIPEGYSVSREKKERFSLILESASTNQTSMYLCASSFLADGTDTQYFGPGTRLTVL.

This clonotype was observed a handful of times. The junction and the germline gene differ at one end; a read error may be behind it. This chain uses TRBV7-2 with TRBJ2-7, with 7 bases aligning to TRBD1. Germline V lookup: CDR1 SGHTA, CDR2 FQGNSA. The CDR3 length is 14 residues. This CDR3 reads CASSSRGSVYEQYF. In DNA, the CDR3 is TGTGCCAGCAGCTCCAGGGGGAGTGTCTACGAACAGTACTTC.

This clonotype was seen a few times. The chain couples TRBV9 to TRBJ2-7; 8 bases are shared with TRBD2. V was clipped by 2 bases and J by 3 bases; unmatched bases: 16. This CDR3 is built from 18 residues. Germline V lookup: CDR1 SGDLS, CDR2 YYNGEE. In DNA form, the CDR3 reads TGTGCCAGCAGCGTTACCGTTTCGCCGGGACTAGTAGTCTACGAGCAGTACTTC. Encoded protein: CASSVTVSPGLVVYEQYF.

The V and J genes are TRBV10-3 and TRBJ1-1; TRBD1 aligns across 10 bases. The V gene's germline CDR1 is ENHRY and CDR2 SYGVKD. The CDR3 covers 13 residues. With V trimmed by 8 bases and J by 2 bases, 2 bases remained unmatched. The DNA of the CDR3 is TGTGCCATCGGGGACAGGGGAAACACTGAAGCTTTCTTT. Amino acid sequence: CAIGDRGNTEAFF.

This clonotype appeared many times. This chain uses TRBV11-2 with TRBJ2-5, with no clear D. The ends were cut back, 1 base at V and 5 bases at J, with 5 bases in the middle. CDR1 and CDR2 from the germline V gene are SGHAT and FQNNGV. The CDR3 has 12 amino acids. CDR3 nucleotide sequence: TGTGCCAGCAGCTTAGTGGTGGAGACCCAGTACTTC. Protein: CASSLVVETQYF. The full variable domain, completed using reference TRBV11-2 and TRBJ2-5, is EAGVAQSPRYKIIEKRQSVAFWCNPISGHATLYWYQQILGQGPKLLIQFQNNGVVDDSQLPKDRFSAERLKGVDSTLKIQPAKLEDSAVYLCASSLVVETQYFGPGTRLLVL.

This clonotype was seen many times. This rearrangement joins TRBV6-1 to TRBJ2-7; no clear D. Germline V gives CDR1 MNHNS, CDR2 SASEGT. V dropped 5 bases and J dropped 7 bases, with 12 bases sitting between them. This CDR3 has 12 amino acids. CDR3 DNA: TGTGCCAGCAGTAACGGGCCTACTGAGCAGTACTTC. Encoded protein: CASSNGPTEQYF.

Regarding this clonotype: One end of the junction does not line up with germline, which may come from a read error. The J gene is TRBJ2-4, the V gene TRBV5-1; 8 bases fit TRBD1. CDR1 SGHRS and CDR2 YFSETQ come from the germline V gene. CDR3 size: 15 residues. The CDR3 sequence: CASSMDRAGKNIQCF. CDR3 nucleotides: TGCGCCAGCAGCATGGACAGGGCGGGCAAAAACATTCAGTGCTTC.

This clonotype has ten or more counts. The chain couples TRBV7-9 to TRBJ2-7; perhaps TRBD2 as D (5 bases). CDR1 and CDR2 from the germline V gene are SEHNR and FQNEAQ (reference sequence). The CDR3 spans 16 residues. Deletions cut 3 bases from V and 1 base from J, with 16 bases between. CDR3 region: CASSFDRARGSYEQYF. The CDR3 nucleotides read TGTGCCAGCAGCTTCGACCGGGCCCGGGGTTCCTACGAGCAGTACTTC.

This clonotype was seen ten or more times. This chain uses TRBV6-1 with TRBJ2-3; the D gene is possibly TRBD2 (5 bases). The CDR3 runs to 14 residues. V was pared by 5 bases and J by 4 bases, with 13 bases between. From germline, CDR1 is MNHNS and CDR2 SASEGT. DNA of the CDR3: TGTGCCAGCAGTCAACCCCGGCGGGCAGATACGCAGTATTTT. Encoded protein: CASSQPRRADTQYF.

This clonotype was seen a handful of times. This sequence joins TRBV10-3 and TRBJ2-1, with D tentatively TRBD1 (6 bases). The length of the CDR3 is 15 residues. The germline CDR1 and CDR2 sequences are ENHRY and SYGVKD. V gave up 3 bases and J gave up 4 bases, with 13 bases separating them. The CDR3 here is CAISDAVQGYNEQFF. The CDR3 coding sequence is TGTGCCATCAGTGATGCGGTTCAGGGGTACAATGAGCAGTTCTTC.

The CDR3: CSARDYNEQFF. For the CDR3, the DNA is TGCAGTGCTAGAGACTACAATGAGCAGTTCTTC. J is TRBJ2-1 and V is TRBV20-1; the D is unclear. Trimming removed 0 bases from V and 3 bases from J, with 0 bases in between. Germline-derived CDR1 and CDR2 are DFQATT and SNEGSKA (reference sequence). The CDR3 runs 11 residues.

This clonotype turned up a few times. This sequence joins TRBV12-3 or TRBV12-4 and TRBJ1-3; unclear D gene. The CDR3 runs to 15 residues. Deletions cut 3 bases from V and 0 bases from J, with 9 bases between. CDR3 in amino acids: CASSFQLVSGNTIYF. In DNA, the CDR3 is TGTGCCAGCAGTTTTCAGTTAGTCTCTGGAAACACCATATATTTT.

The V gene is TRBV5-1, the J gene TRBJ2-7; 9 bases map to TRBD1. Germline lookup yields CDR1 SGHRS and CDR2 YFSETQ. V was pared by 4 bases and J by 6 bases, with 17 bases of the junction left unmatched. The CDR3 runs to 17 residues. CDR3 bases: TGCGCCAGCAGCGTAGAGTTAGCCGGGACAGGGTCTGCCGAGCAGTACTTC. It translates to CASSVELAGTGSAEQYF.

This clonotype has a count of ten or more. This chain links TRBV11-2 with TRBJ1-1; D might be TRBD1 (5 bases). Germline CDR1 reads SGHAT; CDR2 reads FQNNGV. V was clipped by 3 bases and J by 0 bases, with 11 bases between them. The CDR3 is 15 residues long. In DNA form, the CDR3 reads TGTGCCAGCAGCTTTAATCAGGGTATGAACACTGAAGCTTTCTTT. Its protein product is CASSFNQGMNTEAFF.

V and J are TRBV2 and TRBJ2-7; 13 nucleotides align to TRBD2. Germline CDR1 is SNHLY and CDR2 is FYNNEI. The V gene end was trimmed by 7 bases and the J gene end by 1 base; junction bases not matched to a gene: 10. This CDR3 has 17 amino acids. The CDR3 nucleotides are TGTGCCAGCATCCAGCGGACTAGCGGGAGCGGGTCCTACGAGCAGTACTTC. It codes for CASIQRTSGSGSYEQYF.

This clonotype was seen a few times. V is TRBV27 and J is TRBJ2-3; D uncertain. Looked up from germline, CDR1 is MNHEY and CDR2 is SMNVEV (reference sequence). CDR3 length: 13 residues. The V end was cut by 8 bases, the J end by 0 bases, with 9 bases between. CDR3 residues: CASGLMSTDTQYF. The CDR3 bases are TGTGCCAGCGGATTAATGAGCACAGATACGCAGTATTTT.

This clonotype appeared a few times. CDR3 residues: CASRRDLRETQYF. The CDR3, as DNA: TGTGCCAGCAGGAGGGACCTCCGGGAGACCCAGTACTTC. The gene calls are TRBV11-1 and TRBJ2-5; D may be TRBD1 or TRBD2 (5 bases each). The CDR3 has 13 residues. Deletions cut 6 bases from V and 5 bases from J, with 13 bases between. Per the germline V gene, CDR1 is SGHAT and CDR2 is FQDESV (reference sequence).

Ten or more counts support this clonotype. The rearrangement joins TRBV2 to TRBJ1-1; D unclear. The V end lost 5 bases, the J end lost 2 bases, and 9 bases lay between the germline ends. The length of the CDR3 is 13 residues. Germline lookup yields CDR1 SNHLY and CDR2 FYNNEI. CDR3 residues: CASSTGRNTEAFF. The CDR3 DNA follows: TGTGCCAGCAGTACGGGTCGTAACACTGAAGCTTTCTTT.

The chain links TRBV3-1 to TRBJ2-2; 9 positions agree with TRBD2. This CDR3 has 15 residues. Germline V gene data show CDR1 as LGHDT and CDR2 as YNNKEL (reference sequence). Germline trimming cut 6 bases from V and 7 bases from J; bases unmatched to any gene: 9. The CDR3 loop reads CASSLGLASGGELFF. CDR3 DNA: TGTGCCAGCAGTCTGGGACTAGCAAGTGGCGGGGAGCTGTTTTTT.

Only a few counts were recorded for this clonotype. The chain links TRBV29-1 to TRBJ2-2, with D perhaps matching TRBD1 (5 bases). Germline V gene sequence: CDR1 SQVTM, CDR2 ANQGSEA. Trimming left V 5 bases short and J 3 bases short, with 7 bases between. CDR3 size: 12 residues. The CDR3 sequence: CSVPGYTGELFF. The CDR3, as DNA: TGCAGCGTTCCAGGGTACACCGGGGAGCTGTTTTTT.

V gene TRBV6-5 combines with J gene TRBJ2-4; 9 nucleotides agree with TRBD2. V shed 0 bases and J 0 bases; nucleotides not matched to a gene: 9. The length of the CDR3 is 19 residues. CDR1 MNHEY and CDR2 SVGAGI come from the germline V gene. For the CDR3, the DNA is TGTGCCAGCAGTTACTCGGGCGGGAGGGCCGCGAGAGCCAAAAACATTCAGTACTTC. Protein sequence: CASSYSGGRAARAKNIQYF.

This clonotype was detected a few times. V usage is TRBV30 and J usage is TRBJ2-5; TRBD2 matches 8 bases. The germline gives CDR1 GTSNPN, CDR2 SVGIG (reference sequence). J gave up 0 bases and V 8 bases, and 11 bases lay outside the gene matches. The CDR3 totals 15 residues. The CDR3 nucleotides read TGTGCCGCGAAATATAGCGGGGAGTACCAAGAGACCCAGTACTTC. Encoded protein: CAAKYSGEYQETQYF.

This clonotype was recorded at least ten times. The chain links TRBV12-3 or TRBV12-4 to TRBJ1-1; D call uncertain. Trimming pared 3 bases from V and 2 bases from J, leaving 10 bases between. The CDR3 has 14 amino acids. CDR3 in DNA: TGTGCCAGCAGTTTTGGGGAGACAAACACTGAAGCTTTCTTT. This codes for CASSFGETNTEAFF.

Ten or more counts support this clonotype. The V gene is TRBV7-9, the J gene TRBJ2-7; maybe TRBD2 (5 bases). The CDR3 consists of 13 residues. V dropped 1 base and J dropped 5 bases, with 9 bases sitting between them. Per the germline V gene, CDR1 is SEHNR and CDR2 is FQNEAQ (reference sequence). CDR3 in amino acids: CASSLEAGNEQYF. For the CDR3, the DNA is TGTGCCAGCAGCTTAGAGGCCGGGAACGAGCAGTACTTC.

Only a few counts were recorded for this clonotype. This rearrangement joins TRBV7-9 to TRBJ2-1; 9 bases are shared with TRBD2. This CDR3 has 17 residues. Germline CDR1 is SEHNR and CDR2 is FQNEAQ (reference sequence). The V segment lost 3 bases and the J segment 4 bases; nucleotides outside the gene matches: 10. Written as DNA, the CDR3 is TGTGCCAGCAGCTTGTGGAGGGGGGCGGGGGGGTACAATGAGCAGTTCTTC. Protein sequence: CASSLWRGAGGYNEQFF. The variable domain in full, with the rest retrieved from reference TRBV7-9 and TRBJ2-1, is DTGVSQNPRHKITKRGQNVTFRCDPISEHNRLYWYRQTLGQGPEFLTYFQNEAQLEKSRLLSDRFSAERPKGSFSTLEIQRTEQGDSAMYLCASSLWRGAGGYNEQFFGPGTRLTVL.

This clonotype showed up many times. This chain joins TRBV12-3 or TRBV12-4 and TRBJ2-1; D remains unclear. Trimming removed 0 bases at V and 9 bases at J, with 9 bases between. CDR3 length equals 13 residues. CDR3 residues: CASSLAPELEQFF. The CDR3 region has the DNA TGTGCCAGCAGTTTAGCGCCGGAGCTTGAGCAGTTCTTC.

This clonotype was seen a handful of times. This chain links TRBV5-1 with TRBJ2-7, with 7 bases aligning to TRBD1. The germline CDR1 and CDR2 sequences are SGHRS and YFSETQ. V shed 0 bases, J shed 7 bases, and the junction held 10 bases outside the gene matches. This CDR3 is 15 amino acids long. This CDR3 reads CASSLGQGELREQYF. In DNA form, the CDR3 reads TGCGCCAGCAGCTTGGGGCAGGGGGAACTACGGGAGCAGTACTTC.